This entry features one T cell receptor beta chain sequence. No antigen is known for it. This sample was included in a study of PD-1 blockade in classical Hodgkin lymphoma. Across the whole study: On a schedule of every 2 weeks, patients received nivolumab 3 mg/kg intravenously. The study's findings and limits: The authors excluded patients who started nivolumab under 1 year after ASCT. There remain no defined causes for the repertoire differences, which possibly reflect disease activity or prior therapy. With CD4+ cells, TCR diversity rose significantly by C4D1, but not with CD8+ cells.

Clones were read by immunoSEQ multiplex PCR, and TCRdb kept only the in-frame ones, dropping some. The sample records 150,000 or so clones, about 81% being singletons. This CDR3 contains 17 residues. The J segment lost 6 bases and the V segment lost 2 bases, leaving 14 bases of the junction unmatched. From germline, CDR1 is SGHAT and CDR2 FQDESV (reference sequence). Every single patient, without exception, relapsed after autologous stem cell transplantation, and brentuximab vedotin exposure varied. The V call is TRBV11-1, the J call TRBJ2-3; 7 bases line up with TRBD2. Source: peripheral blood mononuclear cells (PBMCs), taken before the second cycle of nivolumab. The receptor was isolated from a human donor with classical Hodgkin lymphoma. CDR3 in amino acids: CASSLQIPRGEWDTQYF. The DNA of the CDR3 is TGTGCCAGCAGCTTACAAATCCCCCGGGGGGAGTGGGATACGCAGTATTTT.